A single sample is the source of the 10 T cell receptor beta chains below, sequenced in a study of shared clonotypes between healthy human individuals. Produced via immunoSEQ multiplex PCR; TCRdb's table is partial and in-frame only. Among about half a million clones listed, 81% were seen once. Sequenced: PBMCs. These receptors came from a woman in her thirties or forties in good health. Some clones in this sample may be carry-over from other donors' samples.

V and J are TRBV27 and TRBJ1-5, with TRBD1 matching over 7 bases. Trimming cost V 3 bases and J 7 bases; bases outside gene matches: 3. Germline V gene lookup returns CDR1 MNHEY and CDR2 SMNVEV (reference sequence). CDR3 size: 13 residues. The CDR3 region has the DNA TGTGCCAGCAGTTTTGGACAGGAGCAGCCCCAGCATTTT. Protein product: CASSFGQEQPQHF.

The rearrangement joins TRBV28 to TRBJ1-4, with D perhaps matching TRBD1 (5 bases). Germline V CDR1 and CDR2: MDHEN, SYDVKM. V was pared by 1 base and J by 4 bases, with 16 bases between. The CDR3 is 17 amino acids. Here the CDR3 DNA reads TGTGCCAGCAGTTTATCCGGTTTGGGGGTCGGTAATGAAAAACTGTTTTTT. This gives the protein CASSLSGLGVGNEKLFF.

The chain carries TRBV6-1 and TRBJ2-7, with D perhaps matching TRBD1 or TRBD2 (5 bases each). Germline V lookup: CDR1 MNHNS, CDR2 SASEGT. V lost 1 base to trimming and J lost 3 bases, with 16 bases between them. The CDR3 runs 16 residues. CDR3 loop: CASSEGVFGDRYEQYF. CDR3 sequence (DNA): TGTGCCAGCAGTGAAGGGGTTTTTGGGGACCGCTACGAGCAGTACTTC.

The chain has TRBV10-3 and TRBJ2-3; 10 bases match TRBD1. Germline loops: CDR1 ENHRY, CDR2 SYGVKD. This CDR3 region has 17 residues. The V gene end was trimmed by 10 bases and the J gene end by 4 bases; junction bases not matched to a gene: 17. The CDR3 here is CASRAPHGTGVADTQYF. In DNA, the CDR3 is TGTGCCAGCAGGGCCCCTCACGGGACAGGGGTTGCAGATACGCAGTATTTT.

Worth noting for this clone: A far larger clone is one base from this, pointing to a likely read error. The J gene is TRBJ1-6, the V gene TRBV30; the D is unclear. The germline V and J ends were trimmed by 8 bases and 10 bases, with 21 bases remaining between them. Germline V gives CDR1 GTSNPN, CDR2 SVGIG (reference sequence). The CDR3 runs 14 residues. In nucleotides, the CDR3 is TGTGCCAGTACGGCGGTAAACCCGGGGTCACCCCTCCACTTT. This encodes CASTAVNPGSPLHF.

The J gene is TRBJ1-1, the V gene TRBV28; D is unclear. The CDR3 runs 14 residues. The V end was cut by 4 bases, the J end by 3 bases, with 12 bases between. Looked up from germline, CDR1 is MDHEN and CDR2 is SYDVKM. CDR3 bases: TGTGCCAGCAGTTCGACCGCCATAGACACTGAAGCTTTCTTT. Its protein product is CASSSTAIDTEAFF.

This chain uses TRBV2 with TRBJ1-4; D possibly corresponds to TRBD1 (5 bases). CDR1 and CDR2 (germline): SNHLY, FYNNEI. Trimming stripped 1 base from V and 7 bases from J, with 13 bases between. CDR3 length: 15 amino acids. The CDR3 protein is CASSEEIGAGEKLFF. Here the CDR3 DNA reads TGTGCCAGCAGTGAAGAGATAGGGGCGGGTGAAAAACTGTTTTTT.

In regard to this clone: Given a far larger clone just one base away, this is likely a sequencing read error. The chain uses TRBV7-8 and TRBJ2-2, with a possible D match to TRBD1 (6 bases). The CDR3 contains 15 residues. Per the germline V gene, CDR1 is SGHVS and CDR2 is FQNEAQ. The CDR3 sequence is CASSSGVLYTGELSF. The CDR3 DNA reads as TGTGCCAGCAGCTCAGGGGTCCTATACACCGGGGAGCTGTCTTTT. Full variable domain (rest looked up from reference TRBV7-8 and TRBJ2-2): GAGVSQSPRYKVAKRGQDVALRCDPISGHVSLFWYQQALGQGPEFLTYFQNEAQLDKSGLPSDRFFAERPEGSVSTLKIQRTQQEDSAVYLCASSSGVLYTGELSFGEGSRLTVL.

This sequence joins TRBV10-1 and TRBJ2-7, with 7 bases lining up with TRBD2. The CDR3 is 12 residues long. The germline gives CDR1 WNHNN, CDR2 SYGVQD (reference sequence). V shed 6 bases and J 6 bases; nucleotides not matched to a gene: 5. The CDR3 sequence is CASRDGGGEQYF. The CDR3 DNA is TGCGCCAGCAGGGACGGCGGGGGCGAGCAGTACTTC.

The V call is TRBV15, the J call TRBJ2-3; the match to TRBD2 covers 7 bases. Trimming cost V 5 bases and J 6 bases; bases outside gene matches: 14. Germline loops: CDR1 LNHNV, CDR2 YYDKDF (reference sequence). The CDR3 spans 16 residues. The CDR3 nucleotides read TGTGCCACCAGCGGCGGGCTAGCGGTTAGCGGGGATACGCAGTATTTT. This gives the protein CATSGGLAVSGDTQYF.